Listed below are T cell receptor beta chains from one sample, sequenced in a study of cytomegalovirus exposure and HLA in healthy donors. Data came from immunoSEQ multiplex PCR; TCRdb stores just in-frame clones and leaves some out. In the table there are 140,000 to 150,000 clones, roughly 70% of which are singletons. The sample taken for sequencing was PBMCs. The receptors here all came from a woman aged 35 to 49 in good health and CMV-seronegative. The CDR3 runs from the conserved cysteine through the conserved F or W. D genes are given only for firm matches. Clone size is stated in some rows and not others, as once, few, many or a class when expanded.

CDR3nt,CDR3aa,j_gene,d_gene,abundance,v_gene
TGTGCCACCTCTCCACGGGACTATGGCTACACCTTC,CATSPRDYGYTF,TRBJ1-2,-,-,TRBV28
TGTGCCAGCAGTTCCCCCCGGCGGGAAACATTCTTC,CASSSPRRETFF,TRBJ2-1,-,few,TRBV27
TGTGCCAGCAGCAAAAGCGGGGTATCGCCCTATGGCTACACCTTC,CASSKSGVSPYGYTF,TRBJ1-2,-,-,TRBV21-1
TGTGCCAGCAGCTCGCCCTGGACAGGGGTCAATGAGCAGTTCTTC,CASSSPWTGVNEQFF,TRBJ2-1,TRBD1,-,TRBV7-9
TGTGCCAGCAGAGCAGGGGTAGGGTATGGCTACACCTTC,CASRAGVGYGYTF,TRBJ1-2,-,-,TRBV2
TGTGCCAGCAGCTTGATCGGGACTGCAACTAATGAAAAACTGTTTTTT,CASSLIGTATNEKLFF,TRBJ1-4,-,-,TRBV27
TGCAGCGTTGAAGGGCAGCGGGGGGGAGAGACCCAGTACTTC,CSVEGQRGGETQYF,TRBJ2-5,TRBD2,-,TRBV29-1
TGTGCCAGCAGTGAAGGGCAGGGGAGCACAGATACGCAGTATTTT,CASSEGQGSTDTQYF,TRBJ2-3,-,-,TRBV2
TGTGCCAGCAGCTTACAGGGTATCCCCCCAGAGACCCAGTACTTC,CASSLQGIPPETQYF,TRBJ2-5,-,-,TRBV5-4
TGTGCCAGCAGCTTTTTGACGGGGGGACAAACCTACGAGCAGTACTTC,CASSFLTGGQTYEQYF,TRBJ2-7,-,-,TRBV5-4
TGCAGCGTTCCGCGGACAGGGTCGGGCACTGAAGCTTTCTTT,CSVPRTGSGTEAFF,TRBJ1-1,TRBD1,-,TRBV29-1
TGTGCCAGCAGCCAAGATCCAGTGTACTATGGCTACACCTTC,CASSQDPVYYGYTF,TRBJ1-2,-,-,TRBV4-2
TGCGCCAGCAGCACCCTTTTGGGTACAGGGGATTCACCCCTCCACTTT,CASSTLLGTGDSPLHF,TRBJ1-6,TRBD1,few,TRBV5-1
TGCGCCAGCAGCTTGTCAGTGACAGCCTACAATGAGCAGTTCTTC,CASSLSVTAYNEQFF,TRBJ2-1,-,-,TRBV5-1
TGTGCCATCAGTGGCCCAACCCGGGGGGACAATTCCTACGAGCAGTACTTC,CAISGPTRGDNSYEQYF,TRBJ2-7,-,-,TRBV10-3
TGTGCCAGCAGCTCCGGACAGGGAGGGTCTCGCGAGCAGTACTTC,CASSSGQGGSREQYF,TRBJ2-7,-,-,TRBV6-1
TGTGCCAGCAGCCAAGGGGAACCCCTAGCGGAGACCCAGTACTTC,CASSQGEPLAETQYF,TRBJ2-5,-,-,TRBV14
TGTGCCAGCAGTCCCAGCGGGGTTCCCTCCTACGAGCAGTACTTC,CASSPSGVPSYEQYF,TRBJ2-7,TRBD2,few,TRBV6-5
TGTGCCAGCAGCCAGAACGAGCAGTACTTC,CASSQNEQYF,TRBJ2-7,-,-,TRBV7-9
TGCGCCAGCAGCTTGGCGACAGGGCGGACTGAGCAGTTCTTC,CASSLATGRTEQFF,TRBJ2-1,TRBD1,-,TRBV5-1